This TCR beta chain was identified during a study of regulatory T cells in long-lasting Graves disease. Turning to the study itself: The antithyroid drugs taken by newly diagnosed Graves' patients had been used for under 3 months.

Germline assignment: CDR1 SGHRS and CDR2 YFSETQ. CDR3 length: 12 residues. V shed 8 bases and J shed 4 bases, with 13 bases lying between them. This clonotype was detected only a few times. Time point specified: newly diagnosed GD, antithyroid drugs for less than 3 months. From RNA extracted from PBMCs, the TCR library was made. Construction of the TCR beta libraries employed iRepertoire HTBI primers in conjunction with Arm-PCR of CDR3 regions. Via MiXCR, TCRdb re-called the multiplex PCR reads, giving one row per CDR3 protein. The sample carries more than 300,000 distinct CDR3 sequences, 15% to 20% recorded once. The sample was also reused in another study, on T cells in Graves' hyperthyroidism and ophthalmopathy. As that report states: Every diagnosis used clinical symptoms, serum thyroxine and TRAb, thyroid ultrasound and orbital computed tomography. Most thyroid clonotypes expanded above 0.001 appeared in blood too.

This chain uses TRBV5-1 with TRBJ2-7; D is ambiguous. The sequence was obtained from a woman aged 18-35 years with Graves disease. Sequenced here: peripheral blood mononuclear cells (PBMCs), sampled at new diagnosis, from a patient treated with antithyroid drugs. CDR3: CASRLTEYEQYF. CDR3 in DNA: TGCGCCAGTAGACTGACTGAATACGAGCAGTACTTC.